This T cell receptor (beta chain) originates from a study of blood T cells in healthy people across ages. Study results and limitations: The authors considered diversity estimates from one million T cells to be underestimates.

Peripheral blood samples of about 10 milliliters were drawn from each donor. This clonotype was detected ten times or more. The antigen is undetermined. CDR3 length equals 12 residues. The germline CDR1 and CDR2 sequences are SGHTA and FQGNSA. V was shortened by 3 bases and J by 1 base, with 3 bases between the two germline ends. A second about 7 to 11 cycle PCR used barcoded and J-beta primers. MiXCR, applied by TCRdb to the 5' RACE reads, yields one record per CDR3 protein. This table has fewer than 800,000 distinct CDR3 sequences, less than 40% appearing once. This rearrangement joins TRBV7-2 to TRBJ1-1; D gene unclear. The TCR comes from a woman older than 75 in good health. The sample consisted of blood. This CDR3 is CASSFTNTEAFF. The DNA of the CDR3 is TGTGCCAGCAGCTTTACGAACACTGAAGCTTTCTTT.